These 5 T cell receptor beta chains share one sample of origin, sequenced in a study of blood T cells in healthy people across ages. Combining a sample-barcoded 5' primer with a J-beta primer mix, a second PCR ran for about 6 to 12 cycles. TCRdb redid the calling of the 5' RACE reads with MiXCR, one entry per CDR3 protein. The table has 600,000 to 1,000,000 distinct CDR3 sequences, around a quarter seen once; the top ten hold more than 3%. The sample also formed part of further work on T cells of mothers and their children.

Sequencing input: blood. The receptors were gathered from a boy aged 5-17 years in good health.

There are a few counts of this clonotype. V and J are TRBV28 and TRBJ2-3; D is uncertain. Germline CDR1 MDHEN, CDR2 SYDVKM. V lost 3 bases to trimming and J lost 5 bases, with 6 bases between them. The CDR3 is 12 residues long. CDR3 nucleotides: TGTGCCAGCAGTTTTGAGCGAGATACGCAGTATTTT. Translation: CASSFERDTQYF. The full variable domain, in which reference TRBV28 and TRBJ2-3 provide the parts outside the CDR3, is DVKVTQSSRYLVKRTGEKVFLECVQDMDHENMFWYRQDPGLGLRLIYFSYDVKMKEKGDIPEGYSVSREKKERFSLILESASTNQTSMYLCASSFERDTQYFGPGTRLTVL.

There are a few counts of this clonotype. The gene calls are TRBV29-1 and TRBJ2-2; 13 nucleotides line up with TRBD2. V lost 3 bases and J lost 5; bases outside the gene matches: 3. CDR3 length: 15 residues. Germline V gene lookup returns CDR1 SQVTM and CDR2 ANQGSEA. CDR3 amino acids: CSVDGLAGVTGELFF. The DNA of the CDR3 is TGCAGCGTTGACGGACTAGCGGGAGTGACCGGGGAGCTGTTTTTT.

The chain carries TRBV27 and TRBJ2-7; D possibly corresponds to TRBD1 (6 bases). Germline V gives CDR1 MNHEY, CDR2 SMNVEV (reference sequence). This CDR3 is 14 amino acids long. V lost 3 bases to trimming and J lost 2 bases, with 11 bases between them. The CDR3 bases are TGTGCCAGCAGTTTTTCCGGGACACCCTACGAGCAGTACTTC. The encoded protein is CASSFSGTPYEQYF.

There are a few counts of this clonotype. The chain joins TRBV20-1 to TRBJ1-5; D is possibly TRBD1 (6 bases). The germline gives CDR1 DFQATT, CDR2 SNEGSKA (reference sequence). V was pared by 1 base and J by 1 base, with 23 bases between. This CDR3 has 19 residues. CDR3 DNA sequence: TGCAGTGCTAGAGTCACAGGGTTAGGGGCGGTTGGCAGCAATCAGCCCCAGCATTTT. Its translation: CSARVTGLGAVGSNQPQHF.

The gene calls are TRBV27 and TRBJ1-2; 7 bases are a match to TRBD1. J gave up 4 bases and V 8 bases, and 13 bases lay outside the gene matches. This CDR3 has 15 residues. Germline V gene sequence: CDR1 MNHEY, CDR2 SMNVEV (reference sequence). The CDR3 sequence is CASRKIGQALYGYTF. The CDR3 DNA sequence: TGTGCCAGCCGAAAAATCGGACAGGCGCTCTATGGCTACACCTTC.